The clone carrying this TCR beta chain was seen a single time. What it binds is unknown. This sample is part of a study of OX40 agonist ivuxolimab in advanced cancers. Study-wide background: Patients in dose escalation had liver, melanoma, kidney or head and neck cancers. A mean age of approximately 60 years, range about 23 to 90, was recorded, and 70% to 85% were male. Partial response was recorded in three patients: one hepatocellular carcinoma and two cutaneous melanoma cases. Overall study results and limits: The authors did not determine the antigen specificity of the expanded peripheral T cells.

Sequencing used immunoSEQ multiplex PCR; TCRdb keeps in-frame clones, though not all of them. The profile shows more than 40,000 clones, about 90% of them singletons. The germline V gene has CDR1 GTSNPN and CDR2 SVGIG (reference sequence). Trimming shortened V by 2 bases and J by 11 bases, and 22 bases separated the two germline ends. The CDR3 contains 14 residues. V gene TRBV30 combines with J gene TRBJ2-7, with a tentative D call TRBD2 (5 bases). The sequenced sample was CD4+ or CD8+ T cells sorted from blood, obtained in a trial of the OX40 agonist ivuxolimab. This sequence originates from an adult with an advanced solid tumor such as melanoma, head and neck, liver or kidney cancer. In DNA form, the CDR3 reads TGTGCCTGGAGTTCTACGGAGGAGCCCAGACTGGAGTACTTC. It translates to CAWSSTEEPRLEYF.